The clone carrying this T cell receptor beta chain was found many times. Its antigen is unknown. This sample is drawn from a study of T-cell memory formation after mild COVID-19. Study observations and caveats: Mostly located in CM and EM were contracting CD4+ clones, with contracting CD8+ clones located in EMRA.

Each CDR3 protein is one row after TCRdb ran MiXCR on the 5' RACE reads. This sample has hundreds of thousands of distinct CDR3 sequences; about 16% occur once, and the top ten carry about 22%. V lost 7 bases, J lost 0 bases, and 11 bases lay in between. The CDR3 is 14 residues long. Germline loops: CDR1 SGHTA, CDR2 FQGNSA. The sequenced sample consisted of PBMCs or a T cell subset sorted from them (not recorded which). V gene TRBV7-2 combines with J gene TRBJ2-3; possibly TRBD2 for D (5 bases). This TCR came from a man aged 18-30 years who had mild COVID-19 (a few samples of this study predate the infection). Cell type and time point are not known. The CDR3 DNA is TGTGCCAGCAACGGACTTCCTAGCACAGATACGCAGTATTTT. Amino acids: CASNGLPSTDTQYF. Full variable domain (missing parts from reference TRBV7-2 and TRBJ2-3): GAGVSQSPSNKVTEKGKDVELRCDPISGHTALYWYRQSLGQGLEFLIYFQGNSAPDKSGLPSDRFSAERTGGSVSTLTIQRTQQEDSAVYLCASNGLPSTDTQYFGPGTRLTVL.